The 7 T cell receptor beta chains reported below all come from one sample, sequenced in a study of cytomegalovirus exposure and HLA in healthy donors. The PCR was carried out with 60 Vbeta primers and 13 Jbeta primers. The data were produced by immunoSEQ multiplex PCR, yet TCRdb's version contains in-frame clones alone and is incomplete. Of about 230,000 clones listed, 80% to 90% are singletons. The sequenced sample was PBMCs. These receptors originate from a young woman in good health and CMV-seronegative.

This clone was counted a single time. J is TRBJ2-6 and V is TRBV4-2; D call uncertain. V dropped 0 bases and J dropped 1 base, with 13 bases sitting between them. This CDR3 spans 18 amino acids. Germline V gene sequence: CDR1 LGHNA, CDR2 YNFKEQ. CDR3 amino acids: CASSQDLFPVSGANVLTF. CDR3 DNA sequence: TGTGCCAGCAGCCAAGATTTATTTCCCGTGTCTGGGGCCAACGTCCTGACTTTC.

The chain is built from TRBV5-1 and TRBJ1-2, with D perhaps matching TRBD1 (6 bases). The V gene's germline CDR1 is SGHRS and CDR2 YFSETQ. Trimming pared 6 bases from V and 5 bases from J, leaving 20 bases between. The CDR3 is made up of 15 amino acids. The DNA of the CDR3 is TGCGCCAGCACCGACTCGACAGGTAACCTTTATGGCTACACCTTC. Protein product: CASTDSTGNLYGYTF.

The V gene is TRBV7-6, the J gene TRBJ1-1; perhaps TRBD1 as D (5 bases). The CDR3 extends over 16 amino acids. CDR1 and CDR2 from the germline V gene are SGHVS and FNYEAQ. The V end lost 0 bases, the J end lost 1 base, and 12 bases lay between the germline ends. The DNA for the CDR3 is TGTGCCAGCAGCTTAGCATATCAGGGATGGAACACTGAAGCTTTCTTT. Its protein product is CASSLAYQGWNTEAFF.

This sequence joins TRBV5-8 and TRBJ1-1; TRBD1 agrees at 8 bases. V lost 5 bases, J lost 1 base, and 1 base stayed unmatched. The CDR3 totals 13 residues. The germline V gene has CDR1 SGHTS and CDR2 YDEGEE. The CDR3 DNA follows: TGTGCCAGCAGGGACAGGGCGAACACTGAAGCTTTCTTT. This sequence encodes CASRDRANTEAFF.

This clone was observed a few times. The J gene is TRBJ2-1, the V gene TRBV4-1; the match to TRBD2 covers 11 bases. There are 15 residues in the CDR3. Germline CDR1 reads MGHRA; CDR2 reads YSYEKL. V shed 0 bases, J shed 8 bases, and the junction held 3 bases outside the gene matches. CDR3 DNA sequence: TGCGCCAGCAGCCAAGATCGACTAGCGGGGTATGAGCAGTTCTTC. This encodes CASSQDRLAGYEQFF.

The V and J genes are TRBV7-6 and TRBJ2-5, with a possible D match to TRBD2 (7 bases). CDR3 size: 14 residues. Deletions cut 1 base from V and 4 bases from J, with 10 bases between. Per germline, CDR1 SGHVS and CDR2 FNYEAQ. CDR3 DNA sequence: TGTGCCAGCAGCTTAGAGGGGGGGCCAGAGACCCAGTACTTC. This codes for CASSLEGGPETQYF.

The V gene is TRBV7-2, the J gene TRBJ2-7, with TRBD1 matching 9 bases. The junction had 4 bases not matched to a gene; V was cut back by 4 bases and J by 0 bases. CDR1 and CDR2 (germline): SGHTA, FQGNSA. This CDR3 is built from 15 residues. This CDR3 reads CASSSTGGASYEQYF. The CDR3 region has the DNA TGTGCCAGCAGCTCGACAGGGGGAGCCTCCTACGAGCAGTACTTC.